This T cell receptor (beta chain) is from a study of identical twins. Every sampled donor was Caucasian and healthy. MiXCR, applied by TCRdb to the 5' RACE reads, yields one record per CDR3 protein. There are about 220,000 distinct CDR3 sequences in the sample; 6.5% to 9% occur only once, and roughly 5.4% lies in the top ten. The CDR3 is 14 residues long. The V and J ends lost 2 bases and 2 bases respectively, with 7 bases between them. In germline, CDR1 is MGHDK, CDR2 SYGVNS. This clonotype was observed a handful of times. The same specimen was also included in a second study, on yellow fever vaccine responses in identical twins.

This chain uses TRBV25-1 with TRBJ2-1; D not resolved. The clonotype originates from a woman aged 18-35 years in good health. The material sequenced was CD8+ T cells sorted from blood. The CDR3 spells CASSEDGTYNEQFF. CDR3 coding DNA: TGTGCCAGCAGTGAAGATGGGACCTACAATGAGCAGTTCTTC.